These 10 T cell receptor beta chains share one sample of origin, sequenced in a study of blood T cell repertoires in COVID-19. Measured with immunoSEQ multiplex PCR; TCRdb has only the in-frame clones, and not every one. The data hold some 200,000 clones, with roughly 80% observed a single time. The specimen was peripheral blood. Receptors were obtained from a man aged 55 to 70 with COVID-19, enrolled during active disease.

The rearrangement links TRBV19 to TRBJ1-2, with 8 bases lining up with TRBD1. In germline, CDR1 is LNHDA, CDR2 SQIVND (reference sequence). The V gene end was trimmed by 0 bases and the J gene end by 4 bases; junction bases not matched to a gene: 4. The CDR3 loop spans 15 amino acids. CDR3 nucleotide sequence: TGTGCCAGTAGTATAGATCGGGGGACAGGCTATGGCTACACCTTC. Its protein is CASSIDRGTGYGYTF.

This clone was counted between two and nine times. This chain links TRBV15 with TRBJ1-5, with D possibly TRBD1 on 6 matching bases. The CDR3 length is 17 residues. Germline CDR1 reads LNHNV; CDR2 reads YYDKDF (reference sequence). Between the trimmed V and J ends, which lost 4 bases and 5 bases, there was a span of 21 bases. CDR3 in amino acids: CATSKGVDRFRDQPQHF. CDR3 DNA: TGTGCCACCAGCAAGGGGGTTGACAGGTTTAGAGATCAGCCCCAGCATTTT.

This clone was counted a single time. The chain has TRBV5-4 and TRBJ2-1, with 10 bases fitting TRBD2. In germline, CDR1 is SGHNT, CDR2 YYREEE (reference sequence). The CDR3 spans 17 residues. Germline trimming cut 1 base from V and 0 bases from J; bases unmatched to any gene: 4. In DNA, the CDR3 is TGTGCCAGCAGCTTGAAGGGACTAGCGCTCTCCTACAATGAGCAGTTCTTC. Its protein product is CASSLKGLALSYNEQFF.

This clone was detected only once. The rearrangement joins TRBV6-8 to TRBJ1-5, with D possibly matching TRBD1 (5 bases). The germline gives CDR1 MNHGY, CDR2 SAAAGT. V gave up 7 bases and J gave up 7 bases, with 20 bases separating them. The CDR3 runs to 15 residues. CDR3 region: CASTGGERTDQPQHF. The CDR3 coding sequence is TGTGCCAGCACCGGGGGGGAGAGAACAGACCAGCCCCAGCATTTT.

The V and J genes are TRBV6-5 and TRBJ1-5; 7 nucleotides align to TRBD1. The ends lost 6 bases at V and 7 bases at J; junction bases unmatched: 6. CDR1 is MNHEY and CDR2 is SVGAGI in the germline V gene. The CDR3 has 13 residues. The CDR3 spells CASRLNRGQPQHF. CDR3 coding DNA: TGTGCCAGCAGACTGAACAGGGGACAGCCCCAGCATTTT.

The J gene is TRBJ2-2, the V gene TRBV2; D not certain. The CDR3 is made up of 15 amino acids. Germline V CDR1 and CDR2: SNHLY, FYNNEI. The V and J ends lost 6 bases and 4 bases respectively, with 15 bases between them. CDR3 sequence: CASRALMTVTGELFF. The CDR3 nucleotides are TGTGCCAGCAGGGCACTGATGACTGTCACCGGGGAGCTGTTTTTT.

The chain combines TRBV10-3 with TRBJ1-2; no clear D gene. There are 13 residues in the CDR3. CDR1 ENHRY and CDR2 SYGVKD come from the germline V gene. V lost 2 bases and J 4 bases, leaving 8 bases between the germline ends. CDR3 residues: CAISEGQFYGYTF. The CDR3 nucleotides are TGTGCCATCAGTGAGGGTCAGTTCTATGGCTACACCTTC.

The V and J genes are TRBV6-2 or TRBV6-3 and TRBJ2-7; 9 nucleotides line up with TRBD1. This CDR3 has 15 amino acids. Losses at the gene ends were 2 bases for V and 5 bases for J; bases not matched to a gene: 7. Germline V gene lookup returns CDR1 MNHEY and CDR2 SVGEGT. CDR3 in amino acids: CASSYVGTGWHEQYF. The CDR3 region has the DNA TGTGCCAGCAGTTACGTGGGGACAGGGTGGCACGAGCAGTACTTC.

In nucleotides, the CDR3 is TGTGCCACCCGACAGGGGGAGGTCTATGGCTACACCTTC. It is translated as CATRQGEVYGYTF. The chain joins TRBV10-3 to TRBJ1-2, with 9 bases matching TRBD1. CDR3 size: 13 residues. The germline gives CDR1 ENHRY, CDR2 SYGVKD. J gave up 4 bases and V 10 bases, and 7 bases lay outside the gene matches.

The V and J genes are TRBV18 and TRBJ1-5; D is unclear. V gave up 3 bases and J gave up 3 bases, with 3 bases separating them. This CDR3 contains 12 residues. Germline lookup yields CDR1 KGHSH and CDR2 LQKENI. DNA for the CDR3: TGTGCCAGCTCACCTAACAATCAGCCCCAGCATTTT. Encoded protein: CASSPNNQPQHF.